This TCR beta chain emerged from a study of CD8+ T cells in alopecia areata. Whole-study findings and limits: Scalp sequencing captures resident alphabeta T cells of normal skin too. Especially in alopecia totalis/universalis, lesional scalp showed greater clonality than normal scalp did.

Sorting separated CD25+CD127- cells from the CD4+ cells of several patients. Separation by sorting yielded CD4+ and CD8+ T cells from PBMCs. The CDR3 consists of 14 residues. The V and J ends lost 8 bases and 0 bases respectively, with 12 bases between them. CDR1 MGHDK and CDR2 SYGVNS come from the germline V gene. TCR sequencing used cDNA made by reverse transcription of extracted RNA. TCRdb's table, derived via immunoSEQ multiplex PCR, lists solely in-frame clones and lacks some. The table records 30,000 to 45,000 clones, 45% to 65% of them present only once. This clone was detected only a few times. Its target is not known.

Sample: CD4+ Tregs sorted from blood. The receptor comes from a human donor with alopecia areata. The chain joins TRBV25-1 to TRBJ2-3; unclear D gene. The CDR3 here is CASSSASSTDTQYF. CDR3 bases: TGTGCCAGCTCATCAGCCTCTAGCACAGATACGCAGTATTTT.